These 6 T cell receptor beta chains were all obtained from the same sample, sequenced in a study of blood T cell repertoires in COVID-19. Clones were read by immunoSEQ multiplex PCR, and TCRdb kept only the in-frame ones, dropping some. The data contain 200,000 or so clones, about 84% of them singletons. The sequencing sample was made of peripheral blood. These receptors all stem from a woman aged 30 to 39 with acute or convalescent COVID-19.

This chain joins TRBV20-1 and TRBJ2-2; TRBD2 aligns across 7 bases. This CDR3 has 14 amino acids. Germline V CDR1 and CDR2: DFQATT, SNEGSKA (reference sequence). V was pared by 3 bases and J by 4 bases, with 5 bases of the junction left unmatched. Here the CDR3 DNA reads TGCAGTGCTAGTGGCGAGCGGGGCACCGGGGAGCTGTTTTTT. Its translation is CSASGERGTGELFF.

The chain carries TRBV6-4 and TRBJ2-3; TRBD2 aligns across 9 bases. Trimming took 2 bases from V and 5 from J; bases not matched to a gene: 5. The CDR3 is 15 amino acids. Germline V CDR1 and CDR2: MRHNA, SNTAGT. CDR3 loop: CASSDGGGAVDTQYF. For the CDR3, the DNA is TGTGCCAGCAGTGACGGCGGGGGGGCCGTAGATACGCAGTATTTT.

About this clone: Different DNA sequences within this sample yield the same CDR3. The gene calls are TRBV20-1 and TRBJ2-5; D call uncertain. V lost 3 bases and J 5 bases, leaving 4 bases between the germline ends. The CDR3 loop spans 10 amino acids. Per germline, CDR1 DFQATT and CDR2 SNEGSKA (reference sequence). CDR3 loop: CSASQETQYF. The CDR3 coding sequence is TGCAGTGCTAGCCAGGAGACCCAGTACTTC.

This chain joins TRBV28 and TRBJ1-4; D remains ambiguous. Trimming removed 2 bases at V and 3 bases at J, with 10 bases between. The CDR3 consists of 15 residues. The germline CDR1 and CDR2 sequences are MDHEN and SYDVKM. This CDR3 reads CASSLGGDPNEKLFF. CDR3 bases: TGTGCCAGCAGTTTAGGCGGAGACCCTAATGAAAAACTGTTTTTT.

The CDR3 here is CASSLRGPGDEQFF. The CDR3 DNA reads as TGCGCCAGCAGCCTCAGGGGACCGGGCGATGAGCAGTTCTTC. The chain couples TRBV5-1 to TRBJ2-1; a possible D gene is TRBD1 (6 bases). The CDR3 totals 14 residues. The V gene's germline CDR1 is SGHRS and CDR2 YFSETQ. V was trimmed by 4 bases and J by 8 bases, leaving 16 bases between them. The full variable domain, its missing parts supplied by reference TRBV5-1 and TRBJ2-1, is KAGVTQTPRYLIKTRGQQVTLSCSPISGHRSVSWYQQTPGQGLQFLFEYFSETQRNKGNFPGRFSGRQFSNSRSEMNVSTLELGDSALYLCASSLRGPGDEQFFGPGTRLTVL.

The chain links TRBV3-1 (or the pseudogene TRBV3-2) to TRBJ1-2, with 8 bases lining up with TRBD1. V trimming: 4 bases; J trimming: 4 bases; junction bases outside the gene matches: 5. CDR1 and CDR2 from the germline V gene are LGHDT and YNNKEL (reference sequence). The CDR3 is made up of 14 amino acids. The CDR3 region has the DNA TGTGCCAGCAGCCGAGACAGGGGCATCTATGGCTACACCTTC. It translates to CASSRDRGIYGYTF.